This T cell receptor beta chain appears in the sequencing data of a study of naive CD8 T cells in extremely preterm neonates. Study-wide results and limits: CDR3 nucleotide sharing was about 2.7% in preterm, about 0.4% term, roughly 0.03% children, about 0.01% adults.

Without labor or membrane rupture, elective cesareans at roughly 37-42 weeks supplied term cord blood. Sorted cells: live naive CD8+ T cells, CD45RA+CCR7+, Annexin V-negative. Trimming stripped 8 bases from V and 3 bases from J, with 16 bases between. This CDR3 is 14 amino acids long. CDR1 is SNHLY, CDR2 FYNNEI, per germline. In the case of this clone: What it binds is unknown.

Generated by immunoSEQ multiplex PCR, the TCRdb table keeps only in-frame clones and is missing some. Here the sample spans about 7,500 clones, just under 98% being singletons. The clonotype comes from a newborn in good health. This rearrangement joins TRBV2 to TRBJ1-2; D might be TRBD1 (6 bases). Sequenced: naive CD8+ T cells from cord blood. CDR3 coding DNA: TGTGCCAGCTCCACCTCGGGGGGCGACTATGGCTACACCTTC. Its protein is CASSTSGGDYGYTF.